The clone carrying this TCR beta chain has more than one count but fewer than ten. Its antigen remains unidentified. These data belong to a study of T cells in narcolepsy. Study-level information: Healthy controls were enrolled alongside patients with narcolepsy type 1 or type 2. General study findings and limits: Autoreactive clonotypes reportedly recurred in blood of same and different patients, not controls. Same-patient CSF and blood CD4+ T cell clonotypes included HCRT-specific and TRIB2-specific autoreactive ones.

V lost 1 base, J lost 9 bases, and 13 bases lay in between. Germline CDR1 is MNHEY and CDR2 is SMNVEV (reference sequence). The CDR3 totals 14 residues. Clones were read by immunoSEQ multiplex PCR, and TCRdb kept only the in-frame ones, dropping some. The table has roughly 25,000 clones, about 85% seen once. Sequenced sample: CD45RA- memory CD4+ T cells from PBMCs. The clonotype originates from a human donor with narcolepsy. V and J are TRBV27 and TRBJ2-1; the D is unclear. The CDR3 coding sequence is TGTGCCAGCAGTTTATACCATGGTATCGGTGAGCAGTTCTTC. It codes for CASSLYHGIGEQFF.